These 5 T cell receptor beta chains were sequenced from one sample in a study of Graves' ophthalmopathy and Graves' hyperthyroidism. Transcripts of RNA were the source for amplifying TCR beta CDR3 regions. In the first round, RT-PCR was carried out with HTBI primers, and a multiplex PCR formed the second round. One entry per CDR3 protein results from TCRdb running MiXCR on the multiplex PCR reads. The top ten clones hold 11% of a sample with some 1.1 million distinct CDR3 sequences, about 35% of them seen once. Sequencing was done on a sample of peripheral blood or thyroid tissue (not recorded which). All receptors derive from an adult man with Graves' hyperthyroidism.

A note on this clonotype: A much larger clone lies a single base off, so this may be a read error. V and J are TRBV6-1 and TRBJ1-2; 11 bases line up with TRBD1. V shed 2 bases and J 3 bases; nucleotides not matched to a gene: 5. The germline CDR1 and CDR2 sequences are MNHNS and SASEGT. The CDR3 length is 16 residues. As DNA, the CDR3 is TGTGCCAGCAGTGAAATCTCGGGACAGGGGGACTATGGCTACACCTTC. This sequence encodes CASSEISGQGDYGYTF.

The CDR3 DNA is TGTGCCAGCAGTCTAGGGACTAGCAGGACCTACGAGCAGTACTTC. Protein: CASSLGTSRTYEQYF. This chain uses TRBV27 with TRBJ2-7, with 9 bases fitting TRBD2. There are 15 residues in the CDR3. V was pared by 5 bases and J by 2 bases, with 7 bases of the junction left unmatched. Germline V CDR1 and CDR2: MNHEY, SMNVEV (reference sequence).

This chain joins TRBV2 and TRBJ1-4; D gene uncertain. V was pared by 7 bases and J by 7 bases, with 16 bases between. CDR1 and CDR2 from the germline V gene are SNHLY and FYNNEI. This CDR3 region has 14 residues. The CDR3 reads CASIQRSFTEKLFF. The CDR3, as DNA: TGTGCCAGCATCCAGAGGTCCTTTACTGAAAAACTGTTTTTT.

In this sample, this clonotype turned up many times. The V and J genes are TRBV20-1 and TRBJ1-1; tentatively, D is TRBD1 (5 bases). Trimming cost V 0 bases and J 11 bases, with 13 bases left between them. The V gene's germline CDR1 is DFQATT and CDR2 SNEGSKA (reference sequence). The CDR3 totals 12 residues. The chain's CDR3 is CSAREGVLEAFF. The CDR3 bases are TGCAGTGCTAGAGAGGGGGTTTTAGAGGCTTTCTTT.

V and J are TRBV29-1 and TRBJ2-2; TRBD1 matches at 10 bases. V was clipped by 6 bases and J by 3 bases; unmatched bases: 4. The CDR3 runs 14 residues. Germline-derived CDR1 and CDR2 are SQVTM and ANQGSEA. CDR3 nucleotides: TGCAGCGTGGGGACAGGGGATTACACCGGGGAGCTGTTTTTT. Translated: CSVGTGDYTGELFF.